This TCR beta chain originates from a study of OX40 agonist ivuxolimab in advanced cancers. Clones were read by immunoSEQ multiplex PCR, and TCRdb kept only the in-frame ones, dropping some. The sample lists around 39,000 clones, nearly 80% occurring once. Peripheral blood came from all dose cohorts at three timepoints. Whole-study findings and limits: Averaged across samples, CD8+ T cells carried more expanded clones than CD4+ did.

For this clone: What it binds is not known.

The CDR3 covers 12 residues. Germline-derived CDR1 and CDR2 are WSHSY and SAAADI. Trimming removed 7 bases at V and 4 bases at J, with 11 bases between. This chain links TRBV10-2 with TRBJ2-7; tentatively, D is TRBD1 (6 bases). Sequencing was performed on CD4+ or CD8+ T cells sorted from blood, taken in a trial of the OX40 agonist ivuxolimab. This receptor was obtained from an adult with an advanced solid tumor such as melanoma, head and neck, liver or kidney cancer. The CDR3 spells CASKNRDYEQYF. For the CDR3, the DNA is TGCGCCAGCAAGAACAGGGATTACGAGCAGTACTTC.